The 14 T cell receptor beta chains listed next were all sequenced from one sample in a study of human T cells and chemical hapten exposure. Each CDR3 protein is one row after TCRdb ran MiXCR on the RACE reads. The sample yields approximately 60,000 distinct CDR3 sequences, about 9% seen once. The time point is: patch test 1, 2 weeks after DPC sensitization. Treatment specified: therapeutic diphenylcyclopropenone sensitization with weekly scalp DPC. This specimen was whole blood, taken in connection with sensitization to the hapten diphenylcyclopropenone (DPC). These receptors all stem from a woman aged 40 to 55 with alopecia areata. Some clones in this sample may be carry-over from other donors' samples.

This clonotype was observed many times. The V gene is TRBV7-2, the J gene TRBJ2-7, with D perhaps given as TRBD1 or TRBD2 (5 bases each). Trimming took 3 bases from V and 3 from J, leaving 15 bases between them. Germline values: CDR1 SGHTA, CDR2 FQGNSA. The CDR3 is made up of 15 amino acids. CDR3 in DNA: TGTGCCAGCAGCTTCCGGGACGACCGATACTACGAGCAGTACTTC. It yields the protein CASSFRDDRYYEQYF.

This clonotype was seen repeatedly, ten times or more. This chain connects TRBV14 to TRBJ2-2; tentative D call: TRBD1 (6 bases). V lost 4 bases and J lost 7, with 13 bases in between. The CDR3 length is 14 residues. CDR1 SGHDN and CDR2 FVKESK come from the germline V gene. CDR3 amino acids: CASSLTGSLGELFF. The CDR3 DNA reads TGTGCCAGCAGCCTCACAGGGTCCCTCGGGGAGCTGTTTTTT.

V is TRBV12-3 or TRBV12-4 and J is TRBJ1-1; no clear D gene. Trimming removed 2 bases from V and 0 bases from J, with 7 bases in between. The CDR3 consists of 14 residues. The CDR3 spells CASSLMALNTEAFF. The CDR3 bases are TGTGCCAGCAGTTTAATGGCCCTGAACACTGAAGCTTTCTTT.

In this sample, this clonotype turned up many times. This chain connects TRBV27 to TRBJ1-5, with a possible D match to TRBD1 (6 bases). CDR3 length: 13 residues. Per the germline V gene, CDR1 is MNHEY and CDR2 is SMNVEV (reference sequence). Trimming stripped 6 bases from V and 6 bases from J, with 12 bases between. Written as DNA, the CDR3 is TGTGCCAGCAGCCTGGGGGGCGCTCAGCCCCAGCATTTT. Its protein is CASSLGGAQPQHF.

To note about this clonotype: It may be a read error: a sequence one base away is much more abundant. The rearrangement uses TRBV29-1 and TRBJ1-2, with D maybe TRBD1 (5 bases). There are 11 residues in the CDR3. Germline values: CDR1 SQVTM, CDR2 ANQGSEA. V lost 7 bases, J lost 8 bases, and 14 bases lay in between. The CDR3 nucleotides read TGCAGCGATGCCAGGGCGAGAGGCTACACCTTC. Protein sequence: CSDARARGYTF.

This clonotype was observed at least ten times. The V gene is TRBV6-6, the J gene TRBJ1-2; 10 nucleotides line up with TRBD1. CDR1 MNHNY and CDR2 SVGAGI come from the germline V gene (reference sequence). The CDR3 covers 15 residues. V gave up 3 bases and J gave up 3 bases; unmatched junction bases: 4. The CDR3 protein is CASSYKTGGHYGYTF. CDR3 nucleotides: TGTGCCAGCAGTTATAAGACAGGGGGCCACTATGGCTACACCTTC.

In its sample, this clonotype was seen many times. The CDR3 bases are TGTGCCAGCAGTGACTCGAAGACGGGTTCTGAGTACGAGCAGTACTTC. Its translation: CASSDSKTGSEYEQYF. J is TRBJ2-7 and V is TRBV6-4; D is uncertain. Germline loops: CDR1 MRHNA, CDR2 SNTAGT. This CDR3 region has 16 residues. Trimming shortened V by 0 bases and J by 4 bases, and 16 bases separated the two germline ends.

J is TRBJ2-7 and V is TRBV13, with no clear D. Germline V gives CDR1 PRHDT, CDR2 FYEKMQ (reference sequence). The CDR3 loop spans 13 amino acids. The V end was cut by 2 bases, the J end by 3 bases, with 8 bases between. The CDR3 loop reads CASSLRLIYEQYF. CDR3 nucleotide sequence: TGTGCCAGCAGCTTACGCCTTATCTACGAGCAGTACTTC. The variable domain in full, completed from reference TRBV13 and TRBJ2-7, reads AAGVIQSPRHLIKEKRETATLKCYPIPRHDTVYWYQQGPGQDPQFLISFYEKMQSDKGSIPDRFSAQQFSDYHSELNMSSLELGDSALYFCASSLRLIYEQYFGPGTRLTVT.

This clonotype was seen at least ten times. The chain is built from TRBV6-4 and TRBJ2-1, with a possible D match to TRBD2 (6 bases). Germline values: CDR1 MRHNA, CDR2 SNTAGT. The CDR3 is made up of 14 amino acids. V lost 4 bases and J 8 bases, leaving 15 bases between the germline ends. The CDR3 DNA reads TGTGCCAGCAGTGCCTCCGGGAGTCTCGATGAGCAGTTCTTC. Protein: CASSASGSLDEQFF.

This clonotype has a handful of counts. An end of the junction does not agree with germline; a read error may underlie this. The rearrangement joins TRBV5-4 to TRBJ2-7, with 8 bases identical to TRBD2. The germline gives CDR1 SGHNT, CDR2 YYREEE (reference sequence). The CDR3 extends over 14 amino acids. DNA of the CDR3: TGTGCCAGCAGCTTTCCAGGACAGCCCCCGGCGGGGGGTTTC. Protein sequence: CASSFPGQPPAGGF. Drawing the rest from reference TRBV5-4 and TRBJ2-7, the complete variable domain is ETGVTQSPTHLIKTRGQQVTLRCSSQSGHNTVSWYQQALGQGPQFIFQYYREEENGRGNFPPRFSGLQFPNYSSELNVNALELDDSALYLCASSFPGQPPAGGFGPGTRLTVT.

This clonotype was observed a few times. The V and J genes are TRBV6-5 and TRBJ2-2, with D maybe TRBD2 (5 bases). Trimming left V 7 bases short and J 6 bases short, with 12 bases between. CDR3 length: 13 amino acids. Germline values: CDR1 MNHEY, CDR2 SVGAGI. CDR3 bases: TGTGCCAGCACCCGAGAGGGAGCCGGGGAGCTGTTTTTT. It yields the protein CASTREGAGELFF.

This clonotype occurred many times. V is TRBV4-1 and J is TRBJ2-7; tentatively, D is TRBD1 (6 bases). The V gene's germline CDR1 is MGHRA and CDR2 YSYEKL. Between the trimmed V and J ends, which lost 4 bases and 5 bases, there was a span of 18 bases. This CDR3 contains 15 residues. Written as DNA, the CDR3 is TGCGCCAGCAGCCTCTCCGTACAGGGAACCAACGAGCAGTACTTC. Amino acids: CASSLSVQGTNEQYF.

The CDR3 coding sequence is TGCGCCAGCAGCTTGGGTTGGGACGCAACTAATGAAAAACTGTTTTTT. Translation: CASSLGWDATNEKLFF. This chain connects TRBV5-1 to TRBJ1-4; perhaps TRBD1 as D (5 bases). Germline lookup yields CDR1 SGHRS and CDR2 YFSETQ. This CDR3 has 16 residues. V was pared by 0 bases and J by 0 bases, with 9 bases between.

This clonotype was counted many times. The CDR3 protein is CAWSVRTRGTDTQYF. The CDR3 nucleotides read TGTGCCTGGAGTGTAAGGACTCGAGGCACAGATACGCAGTATTTT. This sequence joins TRBV30 and TRBJ2-3; D perhaps matches TRBD2 (5 bases). Trimming stripped 0 bases from V and 1 base from J, with 11 bases between. The CDR3 has 15 residues. Germline V gene lookup returns CDR1 GTSNPN and CDR2 SVGIG (reference sequence).